Sequencing of this T cell receptor (beta chain) was carried out in a study of cytomegalovirus exposure and HLA in healthy donors (dated by TCRdb to 2015 to 2018). About the full investigation: According to an earlier analysis of around 600 of the donors, some 180 million T cells yielded 117 million unique TCR beta sequences and approximately 280 Gb of sequence data. Among the roughly 410 genotyped donors, around 81% belonged to the genetic ancestry cluster associated with self-reported Caucasian donors. Roughly 300 gigabases of sequencing data and 70 million to 100 million unique TCR sequences were included in an early release covering several hundred HLA-typed donors. A later analysis re-analyzed previously published TCR beta repertoires from roughly 630 donors and added high-resolution HLA genotyping to study TCR occurrence patterns. Typing coverage differed by locus: A, B, C, DRB1 and DQB1 were typed in roughly 629-640 donors, DQA1 in 522, DPA1 in around 600, and DPB1 in 472. In a later genetic analysis, genome-wide SNP genotypes for about 55% of the roughly 700 donors were used, and that subset was treated as a discovery cohort. The study combined high-throughput TCR immunosequencing, statistical association of individual TCRs with disease status, and machine learning to predict cytomegalovirus infection status. The study used immunosequencing to profile the T cell repertoires of some 600 subjects and linked those repertoires to cytomegalovirus serostatus. In the later analysis, no new phenotypic data were used to find candidate immune exposures; instead, reliance was placed on TCR beta sequences and their occurrence across donors. Because of strong linkage in the cohort, five DR-DQ haplotypes were treated as single units for association and clustering. HLA typing covered class I and class II loci at four-digit resolution. Every repertoire in the discovery cohort had been generated on one and the same sequencing platform. The aim of the study was to test whether cataloging public T cell receptors could identify signatures of past pathogen exposure. Among a few hundred genotyped donors of the cohort, an average of approximately 240,000 unique TCR beta nucleotide sequences were sequenced per donor, approximately 20% of them non-productive. Along with the roughly 700-subject first cohort, a separate validation cohort of more than 90 different subjects was used. To decide whether each TCR beta V gene segment behaved as functional or pseudogenic, an earlier analysis of some 540 of the donors relied on high-throughput TCR beta sequencing. Donor age, sex, ethnicity and CMV serostatus were compiled alongside the repertoire data.

In total, roughly 710 healthy bone marrow donors made up the cohort. At the time of sampling, every cohort member was nominally healthy, though immune exposures that went unrecorded were likely present. The donor tested CMV seropositive and was one of the 289 seropositive cohort members. Every donor gave a peripheral blood sample, and the peripheral blood mononuclear cells from that sample were used for TCR beta sequencing. Genomic DNA extraction from the blood cell samples was performed with the Qiagen DNeasy Blood Extraction Kit. The germline ends are 18 bases apart after V is trimmed by 5 bases and J by 2 bases. CDR1 and CDR2 (SGHAT, FQDESV) derive from the germline V gene (reference sequence). The CDR3 holds 16 amino acids from the cysteine to the phenylalanine. The only DNA kept is the CDR3, 48 bases in frame from the first base. To note about this clone: Its cognate antigen has yet to be identified. No per-base quality is available; no much larger clone lies one base away.

Receptor amplification or capture employed the immunoSEQ multiplex PCR assay. A mixture of 60 forward primers for TCR Vbeta segments and 13 reverse primers for TCR Jbeta segments was used in the multiplex PCR. A multiplex PCR assay on genomic DNA amplified the CDR3 region of rearranged TCR beta genes. The amplified TCR beta libraries were sequenced on the Illumina HiSeq System as 87-base-pair reads. The original pipeline was this. In a later analysis, 77 million or so unique TCR beta chains were counted across the 500 to 700 repertoires, and approximately 9.9 million of these chains were shared by at least two donors. To remove PCR and sequencing errors, raw reads were error-corrected and collapsed into unique sequences using a nearest-neighbor algorithm that merged closely related sequences. V, D and J gene segments were assigned by aligning CDR3 sequences to IMGT reference sequences. For a sequence to be retained, a match of at least six nucleotides was required to both a V gene segment and a J gene segment. A rearrangement counted as productive if the CDR3 had no stop codons and remained in frame with V and J, and every other rearrangement counted as non-productive. Following IMGT convention, CDR3 was defined as the stretch from the second conserved V-encoded cysteine up to the conserved J-encoded phenylalanine. The earlier analysis of about 590 of the donors excluded sequences that lacked an unambiguous match to a single V gene segment. In an earlier analysis of several hundred of the donors, a V segment was called functional when productive rearrangements were above 56.7%, and segregating when the standard deviation between donors exceeded 5%. A statistical classification framework was built for diagnosing cytomegalovirus status from the catalog of TCR beta chain sequences. A later analysis assigned V and J genes by comparing TCR nucleotide sequences with IMGT/GENE-DB human TR gene sequences. The TCRdist pipeline was used in a later analysis to assign CDR3 sequences and most-parsimonious VDJ recombination scenarios. In a later analysis, every TCR beta chain was defined by the combination of its CDR3 amino acid sequence and its V-gene family, and reads without a unique V-gene family were dropped. As a way to deal with suspected cross-contamination and a sequencing artifact, a later analysis dropped more than 500 nucleotide sequences that were highly shared and had low generation probability. In a later analysis, a clonal expansion index was calculated for each public chain from normalized within-repertoire ranks of inferred template counts. In a later analysis, generation probabilities were computed with a VDJ recombination model fitted to out-of-frame rearrangements, and the resulting probabilities were checked against IGoR. Hypergeometric tests were used in a later analysis to score TCR-TCR, TCR-HLA and TCR-CMV co-occurrence, with a repertoire-size bias correction applied to the TCR pairs. In a later analysis, false discovery rates were estimated by permuting HLA or CMV assignments 20 times. In a later analysis, co-occurring TCRs were grouped with DBSCAN, and TCRdist sequence similarity was added when clustering was performed within HLA-allele-positive subsets. Repertoires with fewer than 30,000 or more than 120,000 public chains, plus five repertoires with anomalous nucleotide sharing, were excluded from co-occurrence clustering. Sourced from immuneACCESS, this table was stored by TCRdb with only in-frame sequences that have V and J called. A share of the clones is absent; for the studies checked, an unresolved V gene accounts for under half, and the remainder has no known explanation. The V and J calls and clone size are taken from that table; D and trimming were inferred from the DNA. This sample is represented by approximately 150,000 clones; roughly 68% of them were singletons. The ten top clones hold about 10% of the sample.

The paper as a whole reports these results and caveats: In a later analysis, some 17,000 TCR beta sequences were associated with specific HLA alleles at a false discovery rate of 0.05. Cytomegalovirus status was reported to be diagnosed by the classifier with high specificity and sensitivity in both the original and validation cohorts. A later analysis reported that several top co-occurrence clusters appeared linked to parvovirus B19, influenza, CMV and Epstein-Barr virus. Sequencing depth was assumed to be roughly uniform across donors in the presence/absence analyses, though that assumption may not hold. In this cohort, only TCR beta chains were sequenced, and detectable features were limited by the absence of alpha or paired-chain data. Compared with the approximately 670-donor mean, donors in an Asian-associated ancestry cluster had fewer N-insertions in productive TCRs, according to a later genetic analysis. In a later genetic analysis, a missense DCLRE1C variant was associated with V-gene and J-gene trimming of TCR beta chains, and the association was replicated in an independent cohort. Some IMGT-functional V segments, including TRBV6-2 and TRBV6-3, could not be told apart with the 87-base-pair reads, so those segments were excluded. HLA typing was unavailable for some donors at each locus, so association tests used only the typed subset. Linkage disequilibrium might explain the correlated functional status among segregating V segments, but an unknown experimental factor could not be excluded. Broadly in line with IMGT annotations, most TCR beta V segments showed up in productive rearrangements about 87% or about 30% of the time in an earlier analysis of around 550 of the donors. A cluster of highly shared sequence variants was judged likely to be a technical artifact of the sequencing pipeline. Most TCR sequences were observed very rarely across donors, whereas some public TCRs were present in many individuals. Strong co-occurrence of HLA alleles, especially DR and DQ, made assigning TCR associations to individual alleles difficult. Three of the identified cytomegalovirus-associated TCR beta chains were confirmed in vitro to be specific for cytomegalovirus antigens. A further reported finding was that TCR beta sequences accurately predicted the HLA-A and HLA-B alleles for most subjects in the first cohort. In a later analysis, HLA-associated TCR beta chains were found to be more clonally expanded and to have lower generation probabilities than equally common non-associated chains. Because counts were too low, under 20 rarely observed V segments, including chromosome 9 orphons, were left out of the earlier analysis of 587 of the donors. It was suggested by the authors that the approach could potentially be generalized to other disease states and immunological phenotypes. For the cohort, immune exposure information was limited to CMV serostatus. In a later analysis, the rate of TCR association differed among HLA loci, with DRB1 alleles having the most associated TCRs and HLA-C alleles having the fewest. In the study, some 160 TCR beta chains were listed as associated with cytomegalovirus. According to a later analysis, most CMV-associated TCR beta chains appeared to be HLA-restricted, and the HLA associations seemed to be driven largely by CMV exposure.

The TCR comes from a man aged 25-45 years in good health and CMV-seropositive. Sequencing was carried out using PBMCs. The sequence links TRBV11-1 to TRBJ1-1, with the identity of the D gene unclear. The DNA sequence follows: TGTGCCAGCAGCCCGGCACTCCGGGTTAGAAACACTGAAGCTTTCTTT. It translates as CASSPALRVRNTEAFF.